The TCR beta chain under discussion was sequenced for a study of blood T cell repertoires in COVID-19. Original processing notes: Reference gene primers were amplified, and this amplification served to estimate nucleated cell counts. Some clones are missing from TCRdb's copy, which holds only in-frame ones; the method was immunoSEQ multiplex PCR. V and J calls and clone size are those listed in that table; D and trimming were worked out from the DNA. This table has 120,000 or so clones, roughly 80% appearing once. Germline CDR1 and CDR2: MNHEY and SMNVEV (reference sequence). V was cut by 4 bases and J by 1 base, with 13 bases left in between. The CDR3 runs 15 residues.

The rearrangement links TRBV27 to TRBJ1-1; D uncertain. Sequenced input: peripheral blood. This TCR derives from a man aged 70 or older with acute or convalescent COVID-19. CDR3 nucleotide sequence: TGTGCCAGCAGTTCTGCCGAAACTTGGAACACTGAAGCTTTCTTT. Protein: CASSSAETWNTEAFF.